Sequencing of this TCR beta chain was carried out in a study of shared clonotypes between healthy human individuals. Background on the study: With ages of 18 to 49, the donors were two women and a few men.

Clones were sequenced by immunoSEQ multiplex PCR, and TCRdb holds only the in-frame ones, with some missing. Of roughly 2 million clones in the sample, 85% to 95% were seen once. Germline V gene sequence: CDR1 SGHVS, CDR2 FQNEAQ. The CDR3 length is 16 residues. Trimming cost V 0 bases and J 5 bases; bases outside gene matches: 4. Study observations and caveats: Clonotype sharing among donors was thought likely to change with sequencing depth. With a handful of donors compared, roughly 4.9% of naive CD4 clonotypes were shared.

CD4+ cells yielded CD45RA+ naive and CD45RA-negative memory subsets. As for this clone: Its specificity is not known.

The receptor comes from a man in his late teens or twenties in good health. The specimen sequenced was naive CD4+ T cells sorted from blood. The subset: CD45RA+ positively selected. The genes are TRBV7-8 and TRBJ1-6, with 7 positions matching TRBD1. The CDR3 nucleotides are TGTGCCAGCAGCTTAGCAGAGGGGGCGAATAATTCACCCCTCCACTTT. It encodes CASSLAEGANNSPLHF.